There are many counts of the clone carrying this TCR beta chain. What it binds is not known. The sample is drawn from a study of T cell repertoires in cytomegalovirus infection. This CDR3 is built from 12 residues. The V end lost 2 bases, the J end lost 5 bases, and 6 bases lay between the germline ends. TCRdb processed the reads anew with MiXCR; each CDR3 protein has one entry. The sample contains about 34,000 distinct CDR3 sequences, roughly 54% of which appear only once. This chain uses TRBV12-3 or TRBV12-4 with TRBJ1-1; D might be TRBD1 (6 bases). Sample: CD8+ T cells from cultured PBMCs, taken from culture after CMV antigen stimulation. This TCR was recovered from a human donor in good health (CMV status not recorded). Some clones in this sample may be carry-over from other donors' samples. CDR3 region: CASSLTGTEAFF. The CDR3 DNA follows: TGTGCCAGCAGTTTAACAGGGACTGAAGCTTTCTTT.